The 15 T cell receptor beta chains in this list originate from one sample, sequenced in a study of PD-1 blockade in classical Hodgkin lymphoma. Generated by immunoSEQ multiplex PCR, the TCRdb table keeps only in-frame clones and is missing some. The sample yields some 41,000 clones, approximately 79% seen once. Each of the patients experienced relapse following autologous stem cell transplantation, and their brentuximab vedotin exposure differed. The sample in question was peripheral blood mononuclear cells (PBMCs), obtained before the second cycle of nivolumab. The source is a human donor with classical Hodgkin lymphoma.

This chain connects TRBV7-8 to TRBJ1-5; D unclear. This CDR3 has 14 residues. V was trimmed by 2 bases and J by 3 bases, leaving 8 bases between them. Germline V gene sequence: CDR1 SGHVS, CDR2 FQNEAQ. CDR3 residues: CASSLYGTNQPQHF. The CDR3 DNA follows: TGTGCCAGCAGCTTATACGGAACCAATCAGCCCCAGCATTTT. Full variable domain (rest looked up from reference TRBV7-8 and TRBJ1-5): GAGVSQSPRYKVAKRGQDVALRCDPISGHVSLFWYQQALGQGPEFLTYFQNEAQLDKSGLPSDRFFAERPEGSVSTLKIQRTQQEDSAVYLCASSLYGTNQPQHFGDGTRLSIL.

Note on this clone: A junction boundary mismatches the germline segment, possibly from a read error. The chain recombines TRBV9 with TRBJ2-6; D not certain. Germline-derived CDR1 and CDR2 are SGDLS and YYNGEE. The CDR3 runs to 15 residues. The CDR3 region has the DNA TGTGCCAGCAGCGTAGGCAGCTCTGAGGCCAACGTCCTGACTTTC. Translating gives CASSVGSSEANVLTF.

The CDR3 coding sequence is TGTGCCAGCAGCCAAGAATCCGGGACAGGGGCCTACAATGAGCAGTTCTTC. It is translated as CASSQESGTGAYNEQFF. The gene calls are TRBV4-2 and TRBJ2-1; 10 nucleotides align to TRBD1. With 0 bases clipped from V and 2 bases from J, the junction kept 4 bases outside the gene matches. The CDR3 is 17 residues long. Looked up from germline, CDR1 is LGHNA and CDR2 is YNFKEQ.

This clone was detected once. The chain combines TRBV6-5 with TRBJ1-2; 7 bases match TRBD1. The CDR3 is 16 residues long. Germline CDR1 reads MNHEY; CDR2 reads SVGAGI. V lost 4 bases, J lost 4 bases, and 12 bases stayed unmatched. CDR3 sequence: CASSSSWTGGGYGYTF. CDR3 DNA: TGTGCCAGCAGTTCTTCTTGGACAGGAGGGGGCTATGGCTACACCTTC.

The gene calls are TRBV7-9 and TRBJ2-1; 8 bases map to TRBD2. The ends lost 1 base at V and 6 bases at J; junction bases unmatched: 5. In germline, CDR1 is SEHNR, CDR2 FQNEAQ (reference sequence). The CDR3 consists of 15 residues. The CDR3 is CASSLGSGGANEQFF. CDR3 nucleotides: TGTGCCAGCAGCTTAGGGAGCGGGGGCGCCAATGAGCAGTTCTTC. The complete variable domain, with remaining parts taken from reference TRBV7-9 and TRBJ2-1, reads DTGVSQNPRHKITKRGQNVTFRCDPISEHNRLYWYRQTLGQGPEFLTYFQNEAQLEKSRLLSDRFSAERPKGSFSTLEIQRTEQGDSAMYLCASSLGSGGANEQFFGPGTRLTVL.

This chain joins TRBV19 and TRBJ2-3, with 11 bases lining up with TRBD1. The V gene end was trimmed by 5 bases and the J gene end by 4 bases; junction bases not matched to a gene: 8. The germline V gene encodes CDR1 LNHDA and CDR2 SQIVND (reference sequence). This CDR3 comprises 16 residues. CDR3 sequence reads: CASSAPRDRGSDTQYF. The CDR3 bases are TGTGCCAGTAGTGCCCCCCGGGACAGGGGGTCAGATACGCAGTATTTT.

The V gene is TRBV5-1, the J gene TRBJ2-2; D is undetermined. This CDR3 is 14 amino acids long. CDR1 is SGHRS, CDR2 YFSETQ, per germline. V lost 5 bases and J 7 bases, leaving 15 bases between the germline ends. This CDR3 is CASRSDKGLGELFF. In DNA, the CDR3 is TGCGCCAGCAGAAGCGATAAGGGCCTCGGGGAGCTGTTTTTT.

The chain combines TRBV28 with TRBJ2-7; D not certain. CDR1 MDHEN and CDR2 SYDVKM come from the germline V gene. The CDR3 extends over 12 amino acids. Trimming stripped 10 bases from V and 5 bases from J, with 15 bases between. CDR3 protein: CAISHSKDEQYF. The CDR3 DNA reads TGTGCCATCTCTCACTCCAAGGACGAGCAGTACTTC.

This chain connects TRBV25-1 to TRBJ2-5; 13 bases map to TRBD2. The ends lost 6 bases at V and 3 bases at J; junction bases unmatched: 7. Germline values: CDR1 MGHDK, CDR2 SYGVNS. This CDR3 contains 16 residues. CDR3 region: CASRGRGTSGEETQYF. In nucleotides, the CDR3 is TGTGCCAGCAGAGGACGCGGGACTAGCGGGGAAGAGACCCAGTACTTC. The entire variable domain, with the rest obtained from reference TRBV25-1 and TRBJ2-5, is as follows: EADIYQTPRYLVIGTGKKITLECSQTMGHDKMYWYQQDPGMELHLIHYSYGVNSTEKGDLSSESTVSRIRTEHFPLTLESARPSHTSQYLCASRGRGTSGEETQYFGPGTRLLVL.

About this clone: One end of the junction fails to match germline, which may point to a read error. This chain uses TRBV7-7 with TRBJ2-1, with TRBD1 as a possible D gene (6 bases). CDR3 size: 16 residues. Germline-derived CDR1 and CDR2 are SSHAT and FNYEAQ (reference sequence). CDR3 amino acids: CASSQTGYLRDNEQFF. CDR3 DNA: TGTGCTAGCAGCCAAACAGGGTATCTTCGCGACAATGAGCAGTTCTTC.

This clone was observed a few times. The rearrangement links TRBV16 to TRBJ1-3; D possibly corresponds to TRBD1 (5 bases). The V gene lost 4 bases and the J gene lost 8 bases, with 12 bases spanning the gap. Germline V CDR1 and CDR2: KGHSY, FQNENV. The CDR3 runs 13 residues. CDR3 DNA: TGTGCCAGCAGCCCGGGACGGGGAGACACCATATATTTT. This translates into CASSPGRGDTIYF.

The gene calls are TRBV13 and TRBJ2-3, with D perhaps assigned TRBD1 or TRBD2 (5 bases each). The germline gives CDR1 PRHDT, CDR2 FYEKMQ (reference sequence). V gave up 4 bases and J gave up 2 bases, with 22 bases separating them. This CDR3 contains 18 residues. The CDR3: CASSSRNDAGTHTDTQYF. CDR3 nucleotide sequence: TGTGCCAGCAGCTCGCGAAACGATGCAGGGACCCACACAGATACGCAGTATTTT.

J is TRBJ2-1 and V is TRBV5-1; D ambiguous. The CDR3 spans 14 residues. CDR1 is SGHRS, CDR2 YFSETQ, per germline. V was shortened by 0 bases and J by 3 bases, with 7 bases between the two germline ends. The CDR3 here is CASSLDGDYNEQFF. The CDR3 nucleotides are TGCGCCAGCAGCTTGGATGGGGACTACAATGAGCAGTTCTTC.

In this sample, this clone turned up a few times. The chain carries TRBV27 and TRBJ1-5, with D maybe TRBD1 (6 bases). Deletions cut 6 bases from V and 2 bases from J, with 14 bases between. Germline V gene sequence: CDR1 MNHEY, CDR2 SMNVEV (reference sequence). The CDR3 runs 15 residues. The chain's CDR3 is CASRYGGMGNQPQHF. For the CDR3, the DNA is TGTGCCAGCAGGTATGGGGGCATGGGCAATCAGCCCCAGCATTTT.

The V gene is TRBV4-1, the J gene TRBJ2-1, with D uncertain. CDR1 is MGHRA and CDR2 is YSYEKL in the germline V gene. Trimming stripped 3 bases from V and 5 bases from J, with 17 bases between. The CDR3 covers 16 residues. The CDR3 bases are TGCGCCAGCAGCCAGGTCCCGGTTGCGGCCCACAATGAGCAGTTCTTC. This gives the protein CASSQVPVAAHNEQFF.